This T cell receptor beta chain appears in the sequencing data of a study of T-cell reconstitution after alpha-beta-depleted transplantation in children (dated by TCRdb to the mid-2010s). At the level of the whole study: Using TCR repertoire profiling, the study followed T-cell immune reconstitution in a quantitative way in children after TCRalphabeta/CD19-depleted allogeneic hematopoietic cell transplantation.

To note about this clonotype: The specificity of this receptor is unknown. Within one base of it there is no much larger clone, and no base qualities were kept.

Read against the paper, the sample's treatment or condition label means: allogeneic hematopoietic cell transplantation with graft depleted of TCRalphabeta T cells and CD19 B cells. Transplant recipients were children who received TCRalphabeta/CD19-depleted allogeneic hematopoietic cell grafts. Beyond this particular receptor, the publication reports: The apparently early recovery of alphabetaT-cell counts about two months after transplant reportedly depended on only several hundred rapidly expanded clones that came from non-depleted graft cells. The frequencies of hyperexpanded clones fell over the following months, and after one year, T-cell counts and TCRbeta diversity were mostly attributed to newly produced T cells. In some patients, high TCRbeta diversity at day 60 was attributed to recipient T cells and intrathymic progenitors that had survived conditioning.

The CDR3 holds 12 amino acids from the cysteine to the phenylalanine. The read is trimmed to its CDR3 DNA, 36 bases read in frame from base 1. Trimming removed 5 bases from V and 6 bases from J; the gene matches leave 6 bases unexplained. The germline V gene (reference sequence) sets CDR1 to DFQATT and CDR2 to SNEGSKA. The library was made by PCR. Instrument on record: Illumina HiSeq 2500. Molecular barcoding was employed in the preparation of TCR libraries, with unique molecular identifiers being used to normalize TCRbeta repertoire quantification. The public reads were run again by TCRdb, first through fastp at Q25 and then through MiXCR, and only productive beta chains were kept. For every CDR3 protein sequence, its rows merge into one entry that carries the most common genes and DNA. The sample table contains hundreds of thousands of distinct CDR3 sequences; only one count was recorded for 24% of them. The ten largest clones represent under 5.5% of the sample.

Recombination joined TRBV20-1 with TRBJ2-7; a stretch of 8 junction bases matches TRBD1. The starting material was PBMCs, mostly from graft donor cells, obtained 360 days after TCRalphabeta/CD19-depleted stem cell transplant. This clonotype was obtained from a female patient aged 2-9 years who had a stem cell transplant for congenital amegakaryocytic thrombocytopenia, so the T cells may come from the graft donor. CDR3 reads: CSADRGTGEQYF. The DNA sequence follows: TGCAGTGCTGACAGGGGCACTGGCGAGCAGTACTTC.